This T cell receptor beta chain was identified in a study of T cells after yellow fever vaccination. The authors made TCR cDNA by 5'RACE template switching, adding a universal primer site and UMIs. TCRdb itself ran the 5' RACE reads through MiXCR, one entry per CDR3 protein. The sample holds 100,000 to 150,000 distinct CDR3 sequences, 13% to 15% seen once. Germline V gene lookup returns CDR1 LNHDA and CDR2 SQIVND (reference sequence). The CDR3 spans 14 residues. V lost 3 bases, J lost 2 bases, and 2 bases stayed unmatched. General study results and limits: The bulk population could contribute abundant contaminating clonotypes to FACS-sorted repertoires. Re-detected after boosting: most primary clones, almost 98% of CD4 and around 86% of CD8. Peak timing came faster in the weaker secondary response, day 5 versus 15.

The sample holds a few counts of this clonotype. The antigen is undetermined. V usage is TRBV19 and J usage is TRBJ2-3; 7 bases agree with TRBD1. The sample was CD8+ T cells sorted from PBMCs, taken 5 days after the yellow fever booster vaccination. This receptor was taken from a man between 18 and 35 years old who received the YFV17D yellow fever vaccine. The DNA of the CDR3 is TGTGCCAGTAGTATTACAGGGGCCACAGATACGCAGTATTTT. This translates into CASSITGATDTQYF.